This TCR beta chain appears in the sequencing data of a study of cytomegalovirus exposure and HLA in healthy donors. The germline gives CDR1 LNHNV, CDR2 YYDKDF (reference sequence). CDR3 length equals 15 residues. V shed 0 bases and J 5 bases; nucleotides not matched to a gene: 7. The PCR ran on 60 Vbeta and 13 Jbeta primers. Measured with immunoSEQ multiplex PCR; TCRdb has only the in-frame clones, and not every one. Recorded here are roughly 80,000 clones; the top ten clones represent approximately 0.58%. This sequence originates from a man between 45 and 60 years old in good health and CMV-seronegative. V and J are TRBV15 and TRBJ2-7; TRBD1 agrees at 7 bases. Input material: PBMCs. CDR3 nucleotides: TGTGCCACCAGCAGAGATTCAGGACAGGTCGACGAGCAGTACTTC. It translates to CATSRDSGQVDEQYF.